This T cell receptor beta chain stems from a study of early T cells in non-severe SARS-CoV-2 infection. TCRdb reanalysed the 5' RACE reads using MiXCR and keeps one entry per CDR3 protein. The table records 99,000 or so distinct CDR3 sequences, over 15% of them present only once. This CDR3 has 15 amino acids. V was cut by 3 bases and J by 0 bases, with 12 bases left in between. Looked up from germline, CDR1 is LGHNA and CDR2 is YSLEER. The specimen sequenced was whole blood. The chain recombines TRBV4-3 with TRBJ2-7; tentative D call: TRBD1 (5 bases). The clonotype was recovered from an adult who was a healthcare worker with PCR-confirmed SARS-CoV-2 infection or an uninfected control (not recorded which). In DNA, the CDR3 is TGCGCCAGCAGCCAGGACACGGGCCGCTCCTACGAGCAGTACTTC. Its translation: CASSQDTGRSYEQYF.